The sequence of this T cell receptor (beta chain) was determined in a study of PD-1 blockade in classical Hodgkin lymphoma. Assay used: immunoSEQ multiplex PCR; TCRdb lists only in-frame clones, some missing. The data show roughly 56,000 clones, nearly 90% seen once. Broader study findings: TCR diversity rose significantly by C4D1 in CD4+ but not CD8+ cells. Newly diagnosed patients and complete responders had comparable diversity at baseline.

Concerning this clone itself: Its antigen remains unknown.

With 1 base removed from V and 9 bases from J, the gap between germline ends came to 13 bases. Germline CDR1 is KGHSH and CDR2 is LQKENI. CDR3 length equals 15 residues. Time point indicated: cycle 4 day 1 (C4D1), after more than five weeks of nivolumab. Every patient experienced relapse after autologous stem cell transplantation, and brentuximab vedotin exposure varied. V usage is TRBV18 and J usage is TRBJ1-6; D may be TRBD1 (5 bases). The source of this sequence is a human donor with classical Hodgkin lymphoma. The sample here was peripheral blood mononuclear cells (PBMCs), taken before the fourth cycle of nivolumab. Here the CDR3 reads CASSPQTVTGSPLHF. The CDR3 DNA reads TGTGCCAGCTCACCACAGACGGTCACAGGTTCACCCCTCCACTTT.